One T cell receptor (beta chain) is described in this entry. TCRdb passed the 5' RACE reads through MiXCR, listing each CDR3 protein once. The repertoire consists of hundreds of thousands of distinct CDR3 sequences, with under 20% occurring once and the leading ten covering around 12%. This entry belongs to a study of T-cell memory formation after mild COVID-19. This CDR3 is built from 11 residues. Trimming removed 6 bases from V and 8 bases from J, with 10 bases in between. This rearrangement joins TRBV12-3 or TRBV12-4 to TRBJ1-1; D gene ambiguous. Sequenced material: PBMCs or a T cell subset sorted from them (not recorded which). The TCR comes from an adult woman who had mild COVID-19 (a few samples of this study predate the infection). Cell type and time point are not known. This chain's CDR3 is CASSILAEAFF. In DNA, the CDR3 is TGTGCCAGCAGCATACTGGCGGAAGCTTTCTTT.